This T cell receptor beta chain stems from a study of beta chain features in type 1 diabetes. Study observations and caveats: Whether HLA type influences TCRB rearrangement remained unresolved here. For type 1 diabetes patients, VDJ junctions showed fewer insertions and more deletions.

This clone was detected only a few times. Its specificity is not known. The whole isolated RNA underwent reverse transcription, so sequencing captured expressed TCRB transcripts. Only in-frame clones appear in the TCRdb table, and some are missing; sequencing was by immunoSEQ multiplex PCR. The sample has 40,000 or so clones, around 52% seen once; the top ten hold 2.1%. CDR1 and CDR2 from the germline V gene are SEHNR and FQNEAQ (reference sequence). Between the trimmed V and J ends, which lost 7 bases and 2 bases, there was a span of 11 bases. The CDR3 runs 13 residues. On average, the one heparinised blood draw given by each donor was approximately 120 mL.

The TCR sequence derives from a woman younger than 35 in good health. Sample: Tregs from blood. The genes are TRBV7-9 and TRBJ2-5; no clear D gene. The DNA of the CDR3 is TGTGCCAGCATCGAGACAAGACAAGAGACCCAGTACTTC. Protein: CASIETRQETQYF.